Listed below are T cell receptor beta chains from one sample, sequenced in a study of shared clonotypes between healthy human individuals. Profiled with immunoSEQ multiplex PCR; TCRdb holds only in-frame clones, not every one. The table includes more than 400,000 clones, 70% to 85% detected once. The source material was PBMCs. These receptors were obtained from a middle-aged woman in good health. Some clones in this sample may be carry-over from other donors' samples. CDR3s include the opening cysteine and the closing phenylalanine or tryptophan. Fields, in order: J gene, V gene, clone size, CDR3 protein. A clone size is listed for some rows: how often the clone was seen (once, few, many), or a class if it is expanded.

>TRBJ1-5|TRBV18|-
CASSPPDRGTQHF
>TRBJ1-1|TRBV28|-
CASSVMNTEAFF
>TRBJ1-1|TRBV18|-
CASSPVGAGGTEAFF
>TRBJ2-1|TRBV4-3|-
CASRASGRGEQFF
>TRBJ2-7|TRBV6-1|-
CASSEKPGTSGRGEQYF
>TRBJ2-3|TRBV29-1|few
CSITLQSTDTQYF
>TRBJ1-5|TRBV30|-
CAWSVSDNQPQHF
>TRBJ2-3|TRBV5-1|-
CASSDQGATDTQYF
>TRBJ2-3|TRBV6-6|-
CASSGGPEDTQYF
>TRBJ2-2|TRBV4-3|-
CASSQTSGRSGELFF
>TRBJ2-1|TRBV18|once
CASSKVSSTFNEQFF
>TRBJ2-3|TRBV4-3|few
CASSQGRTSGTTTDTQYF
>TRBJ1-2|TRBV5-1|-
CASSLEGNGYTF
>TRBJ2-7|TRBV7-9|-
CASSLIKRTSVYEQYF
>TRBJ1-1|TRBV9|many
CASSRQGGEAFF
>TRBJ1-2|TRBV5-1|-
CASSPGRDGYTF
>TRBJ2-5|TRBV19|once
CASSIGAVETQYF
>TRBJ2-1|TRBV9|-
CASSTRFGLAENSYNEQFF
>TRBJ2-7|TRBV15|-
CATSRERLASEQYF
>TRBJ1-3|TRBV5-1|-
CASSADRGPGNTIYF
>TRBJ2-7|TRBV19|-
CASSIYTGSSYEQYF
>TRBJ1-2|TRBV2|-
CASPGGQGANYGYTF
>TRBJ2-3|TRBV15|-
CATSRTLRGQGIDTQYF
>TRBJ2-7|TRBV7-9|few
CASSSVTVGYEQYF
>TRBJ1-1|TRBV4-2|-
CASSQERGQGARAFF